The TCR beta chain described here comes from a study of identical twins (TCRdb year 2016). General notes on the study: To test whether fetal clonotypes persist, this study deep-sequenced TCR alpha and beta repertoires from monozygotic twins, from unrelated adults of various ages, and from cord blood. Replicate twin experiments were performed at different times using different library preparation protocols to rule out contamination. The study at large found these results: A weaker excess of twin sharing was found in beta out-of-frame sequences because the signal-to-noise ratio was lowered by fewer shared sequences. Zero-insertion analyses could be partly confounded by invariant T cells such as MAIT and iNKT, although diverse VJ usage argued against such confounding for most clonotypes. Out-of-frame TCR alpha sharing in monozygotic twins was systematically underestimated by recombination models, whereas sharing between unrelated individuals was in agreement with the recombination models. Because the same donors could not be followed over many years, the conclusions depended on cross-sectional statistical analysis. Fewer insertions were carried by abundant cord blood beta clonotypes, a similar but weaker trend appeared in young adult naive repertoires, and no such trend appeared in memory repertoires. Out-of-frame TCR alpha sequences shared between twins showed an excess of low generation-probability sequences compared with coincidental sharing between unrelated individuals.

This clonotype showed up just once. The clone's antigen remains unknown. The sample holds no much larger clone one base away, and base qualities are not on file. On its own, one read is weak support. Library prep was done by 5' RACE. For sequencing, an Illumina HiSeq 2000 was employed. A universal primer binding site was introduced by template switching, and a unique molecular identifier was present in the final cDNA, enabling accurate counting of TCR cDNA molecules. Specific primers in the conserved constant-segment region were used to synthesize first-strand cDNA for TCR alpha and beta chains. To control for contamination, every cDNA library was double barcoded, receiving both a SMART-Mk sample barcode and Illumina barcodes. TruSeq adapter sequences and Illumina sample barcodes were added in two successive PCR steps. The Illumina HiSeq platform was used with custom primers to sequence TCR alpha and beta cDNA libraries. The original pipeline was this. MiGEC was used to process raw reads and extract unique molecular identifiers, and MiXCR was used to find CDR3 positions. Recombination models were inferred per individual with the repgenHMM and IGoR tools using an EM algorithm. Shared clonotypes were analyzed with the tcR package in R, and sharing was normalized by the product of cloneset sizes. Out-of-frame nonproductive sequences were analyzed to study raw recombination free of thymic and clonal selection effects. TCRdb applied fastp at Q25 and MiXCR to the public reads, then kept only in-frame beta chains. Entries are consolidated by CDR3 protein sequence, retaining the most common genes and DNA. The V and J calls here are based on TCRdb, not the publication. The sample contains about 200,000 distinct CDR3 sequences, over 5% of them found a single time. Roughly 14% of the sample goes to the ten largest clones.

Every donor was a healthy Caucasian. Three pairs of female monozygotic twins, all aged roughly 18 to 30 years, made up the twin cohort. CD4+ and CD8+ T cell populations were isolated with positive isolation kits from Invitrogen. Including the terminal cysteine and phenylalanine, the CDR3 comprises 15 residues. Only the CDR3 portion is preserved as DNA: 45 bases, with reading frame beginning at the first base. Trimming takes 3 bases from V and 2 bases from J, and the germline ends sit 10 bases apart. Separately, the same data were catalogued under a study of T cells expressing NK-cell markers. That second publication adds: Three sorted T-cell subsets (CD3+CD56+NKG2C+, CD3+CD56+NKG2C- and CD3+CD56-NKG2C+) from under 10 donors had their TCR beta-chain repertoires profiled. Among the eight sequenced donors, seven were HCMV-seropositive and one was HCMV-seronegative. In several experiments an anti-gammadeltaTCR antibody was added to restrict sorting to alphabetaTCR-expressing T cells. In a handful of donors, the dominant CD3+CD56+NKG2C+ clonotypes were among the top 10 CD8+ clonotypes and accounted for about 1.0-7.5% of CD8+ T cells. Those dominant clonotypes were again the most abundant among CD3+CD56-NKG2C+ cells in several donors, at about 25-60.1%. Whether the expanded NKG2C-expressing T cell clones were specific for HCMV antigens was left unclear. The eight sequenced donors were randomly selected healthy volunteers, three men and five women. A commercial ELISA kit detecting HCMV-specific IgG in serum was used to determine HCMV serostatus. MIGEC handled demultiplexing of the reads and grouping by UMI, while MiTCR was used to assemble and quantify clonotypes. Only TCR cDNA sequences supported by at least two reads were kept to exclude erroneous sequences. The tcR package was used for downstream repertoire analysis, and clonotypes were matched across fractions by CDR3 nucleotide sequence plus V segment. Antigen specificity was annotated against VDJdb with VDJmatch, allowing one amino acid substitution in CDR3.

The TCR sequence derives from a woman between 18 and 30 years old in good health. The receptor chain draws on TRBV12-3 or TRBV12-4 and TRBJ2-2; tentative D gene TRBD1, with 6 bases matching. Sequenced sample: CD8+ T cells sorted from blood. The DNA is TGTGCCAGCAGTTTCGTACAGGGTAACACCGGGGAGCTGTTTTTT. This sequence encodes CASSFVQGNTGELFF.